Below, 32 T cell receptor beta chains from the same sample are listed, as sequenced in a study of identical twins. TCRdb used MiXCR to reprocess the 5' RACE reads, holding one entry per CDR3 protein. The table records 310,000 or so distinct CDR3 sequences, less than 9.5% of them present only once. These data also formed part of another study, on yellow fever vaccine responses in identical twins.

Specimen: CD8+ T cells sorted from blood. The receptors were sampled from a woman in her late teens or twenties in good health.

This clonotype was detected a few times. The chain carries TRBV6-2 or TRBV6-3 and TRBJ2-7; tentative D call: TRBD2 (6 bases). The CDR3 length is 15 residues. Germline loops: CDR1 MNHEY, CDR2 SVGEGT. V gave up 1 base and J gave up 3 bases, with 13 bases separating them. The CDR3, as DNA: TGTGCCAGCAGTTACTTTAGCGGAAACTACTACGAGCAGTACTTC. It translates to CASSYFSGNYYEQYF.

This clonotype was found a few times. The chain combines TRBV2 with TRBJ2-5; 8 positions agree with TRBD2. This CDR3 contains 14 residues. The V segment lost 5 bases and the J segment 4 bases; nucleotides outside the gene matches: 6. Germline values: CDR1 SNHLY, CDR2 FYNNEI. The CDR3 DNA reads as TGTGCCAGCAGTCGCGGACTAGCACGAGAGACCCAGTACTTC. It specifies CASSRGLARETQYF. Full variable domain (missing parts from reference TRBV2 and TRBJ2-5): EPEVTQTPSHQVTQMGQEVILRCVPISNHLYFYWYRQILGQKVEFLVSFYNNEISEKSEIFDDQFSVERPDGSNFTLKIRSTKLEDSAMYFCASSRGLARETQYFGPGTRLLVL.

The CDR3: CASSAIIVASGSLTDTQYF. In DNA form, the CDR3 reads TGTGCCAGCAGTGCCATCATCGTGGCTAGCGGCTCCCTCACAGATACGCAGTATTTT. V is TRBV6-1 and J is TRBJ2-3; 7 bases are a match to TRBD2. Germline loops: CDR1 MNHNS, CDR2 SASEGT. The CDR3 runs to 19 residues. The V gene end was trimmed by 4 bases and the J gene end by 2 bases; junction bases not matched to a gene: 18.

This clonotype was observed many times. V and J are TRBV29-1 and TRBJ2-3; no firm D call. V was shortened by 8 bases and J by 5 bases, with 11 bases between the two germline ends. Germline V gene data show CDR1 as SQVTM and CDR2 as ANQGSEA. The CDR3 consists of 11 residues. The CDR3 nucleotides are TGCAGCATTCGGGCTTTAGATACGCAGTATTTT. Protein sequence: CSIRALDTQYF.

The rearrangement links TRBV6-2 or TRBV6-3 to TRBJ2-5; 16 nucleotides line up with TRBD2. V was clipped by 3 bases and J by 5 bases; unmatched bases: 15. This CDR3 has 20 amino acids. Germline CDR1 is MNHEY and CDR2 is SVGEGT. The CDR3 region is CASSYPGTSGGGIMVETQYF. DNA of the CDR3: TGTGCCAGCAGTTATCCCGGGACTAGCGGGGGGGGGATAATGGTTGAGACCCAGTACTTC.

The chain combines TRBV10-3 with TRBJ2-7, with D unclear. CDR1 is ENHRY and CDR2 is SYGVKD in the germline V gene. The CDR3 loop spans 15 amino acids. The ends were cut back, 0 bases at V and 7 bases at J, with 16 bases in the middle. The CDR3 DNA reads TGTGCCATCAGTGAGTCAGGATTTAGTGAAAGGGAGCAGTACTTC. The encoded protein is CAISESGFSEREQYF.

This clonotype was counted a few times. The chain employs TRBV7-2 and TRBJ2-7; D is tentatively TRBD1 or TRBD2 (6 bases each). Germline V gene lookup returns CDR1 SGHTA and CDR2 FQGNSA. The CDR3 spans 14 residues. With 5 bases removed from V and 4 bases from J, the gap between germline ends came to 15 bases. CDR3 in amino acids: CASSEDGGHYEQYF. CDR3 in DNA: TGTGCCAGCAGCGAAGACGGGGGACATTACGAGCAGTACTTC.

This clonotype was recorded at least ten times. V usage is TRBV5-6 and J usage is TRBJ2-5, with no clear D. The CDR3 consists of 12 residues. Germline CDR1 is SGHDT and CDR2 is YYEEEE. V was clipped by 0 bases and J by 4 bases, with 4 bases between them. The CDR3 sequence: CASSLVPETQYF. The CDR3 nucleotides read TGTGCCAGCAGCTTGGTCCCAGAGACCCAGTACTTC.

In its sample, this clonotype was seen a few times. The chain employs TRBV7-9 and TRBJ2-7; the match to TRBD1 covers 7 bases. The CDR3 contains 14 residues. The germline V gene has CDR1 SEHNR and CDR2 FQNEAQ (reference sequence). V gave up 5 bases and J gave up 2 bases; unmatched junction bases: 6. CDR3 loop: CASSTRDSPYEQYF. The CDR3 nucleotides read TGTGCCAGCAGCACACGGGACAGCCCCTACGAGCAGTACTTC.

This clonotype has ten or more counts. This rearrangement joins TRBV5-1 to TRBJ2-7; D is unclear. This CDR3 is built from 13 residues. Germline V CDR1 and CDR2: SGHRS, YFSETQ. V lost 0 bases and J 3 bases, leaving 7 bases between the germline ends. CDR3 amino acids: CASSLVHDYEQYF. In DNA form, the CDR3 reads TGCGCCAGCAGCTTGGTACACGACTACGAGCAGTACTTC.

This clonotype appeared many times. V and J are TRBV4-1 and TRBJ2-5; TRBD2 agrees at 9 bases. This CDR3 comprises 16 residues. CDR1 MGHRA and CDR2 YSYEKL come from the germline V gene. The trim removed 2 bases at V and 2 bases at J, leaving 6 bases unmatched. The CDR3 DNA sequence: TGCGCCAGCAGCCAAACTCTAGCGGGGCCACAAGAGACCCAGTACTTC. As protein: CASSQTLAGPQETQYF.

This clonotype was counted many times. V is TRBV2 and J is TRBJ2-5; possible D gene TRBD2, 6 bases. Between the trimmed V and J ends, which lost 0 bases and 2 bases, there was a span of 13 bases. CDR3 length: 16 amino acids. Germline loops: CDR1 SNHLY, CDR2 FYNNEI. CDR3 sequence (DNA): TGTGCCAGCAGTGAAGCGCTTGGGCGGGGTCAAGAGACCCAGTACTTC. It yields the protein CASSEALGRGQETQYF. Full variable domain (missing parts from reference TRBV2 and TRBJ2-5): EPEVTQTPSHQVTQMGQEVILRCVPISNHLYFYWYRQILGQKVEFLVSFYNNEISEKSEIFDDQFSVERPDGSNFTLKIRSTKLEDSAMYFCASSEALGRGQETQYFGPGTRLLVL.

This chain links TRBV4-1 with TRBJ2-5; 8 positions match TRBD1. Germline assignment: CDR1 MGHRA and CDR2 YSYEKL. CDR3 length equals 15 residues. Trimming removed 4 bases from V and 4 bases from J; junction bases left unmatched: 8. The DNA for the CDR3 is TGCGCCAGCAGCCCACATACAGGGGGTCTAGAGACCCAGTACTTC. It encodes CASSPHTGGLETQYF.

This clonotype was found many times. The CDR3, as DNA: TGCGCCAGCAGCCAACGGGACTCCGGGTTCTACGAGCAGTACTTC. This gives the protein CASSQRDSGFYEQYF. V is TRBV4-1 and J is TRBJ2-7; weak D call: TRBD2 (6 bases). V was shortened by 2 bases and J by 3 bases, with 14 bases between the two germline ends. This CDR3 contains 15 residues. Germline V gene data show CDR1 as MGHRA and CDR2 as YSYEKL.

This sequence joins TRBV4-3 and TRBJ2-7; 7 positions match TRBD2. J gave up 7 bases and V 1 base, and 10 bases lay outside the gene matches. The CDR3 covers 15 residues. Germline lookup yields CDR1 LGHNA and CDR2 YSLEER. The CDR3 is CASSQGLGAGEEQYF. The CDR3 DNA reads TGCGCCAGCAGCCAAGGTCTCGGCGCGGGGGAGGAGCAGTACTTC.

This clonotype was counted between two and nine times. Written as DNA, the CDR3 is TGTGCCAGCGAGTATCTAGCGGGAGCCGATACGCAGTATTTT. Translating it yields CASEYLAGADTQYF. The rearrangement joins TRBV6-2 or TRBV6-3 to TRBJ2-3; TRBD2 matches 10 bases. V shed 8 bases and J 6 bases; nucleotides not matched to a gene: 8. Per the germline V gene, CDR1 is MNHEY and CDR2 is SVGEGT. This CDR3 region has 14 residues.

This clonotype was observed a few times. The V call is TRBV12-3 or TRBV12-4, the J call TRBJ2-1; 9 positions match TRBD1. The ends lost 7 bases at V and 12 bases at J; junction bases unmatched: 7. The CDR3 is made up of 12 amino acids. In nucleotides, the CDR3 is TGTGCCAGCACCTCTTTGGGACAGGGGCAGTTCTTC. Encoded protein: CASTSLGQGQFF.

This clonotype was recorded a few times. The J gene is TRBJ2-2, the V gene TRBV29-1; D is ambiguous. Deletions cut 4 bases from V and 6 bases from J, with 9 bases between. The germline gives CDR1 SQVTM, CDR2 ANQGSEA. This CDR3 contains 12 residues. CDR3 protein: CSVVSWAGELFF. Here the CDR3 DNA reads TGCAGCGTTGTATCGTGGGCCGGGGAGCTGTTTTTT.

The table lists this clonotype with many counts. The V and J genes are TRBV9 and TRBJ1-6, with 8 bases aligning to TRBD1. Germline V CDR1 and CDR2: SGDLS, YYNGEE. The CDR3 spans 14 residues. Trimming removed 3 bases from V and 5 bases from J; junction bases left unmatched: 1. CDR3 sequence: CASSGQGNNSPLHF. Here the CDR3 DNA reads TGTGCCAGCAGCGGACAGGGGAATAATTCACCCCTCCACTTT.

This clonotype was seen a few times. The chain combines TRBV12-5 with TRBJ1-2; possible D gene TRBD1, 6 bases. CDR3 length equals 14 residues. Germline CDR1 and CDR2: LGHNT and FRNRAP. V lost 1 base and J 3 bases, leaving 9 bases between the germline ends. The CDR3: CASGLDRVDYGYTF. CDR3 in DNA: TGTGCTAGTGGTTTGGACAGGGTGGACTATGGCTACACCTTC. The full variable domain, completed using reference TRBV12-5 and TRBJ1-2, is DARVTQTPRHKVTEMGQEVTMRCQPILGHNTVFWYRQTMMQGLELLAYFRNRAPLDDSGMPKDRFSAEMPDATLATLKIQPSEPRDSAVYFCASGLDRVDYGYTFGSGTRLTVV.

The chain couples TRBV7-9 to TRBJ2-2, with D possibly matching TRBD1 (5 bases). Trimming removed 6 bases from V and 7 bases from J, with 15 bases in between. The CDR3 consists of 14 residues. Germline lookup yields CDR1 SEHNR and CDR2 FQNEAQ (reference sequence). In nucleotides, the CDR3 is TGTGCCAGCAGTCGTCAGGACAAGAACGGGGAGCTGTTTTTT. Protein sequence: CASSRQDKNGELFF.

The J gene is TRBJ1-2, the V gene TRBV19; 8 nucleotides match TRBD1. CDR3 size: 14 residues. The germline V gene has CDR1 LNHDA and CDR2 SQIVND (reference sequence). With V trimmed by 6 bases and J by 2 bases, 5 bases remained unmatched. The DNA for the CDR3 is TGTGCCAGTAGCTCGACAGGGGTCAACTATGGCTACACCTTC. Protein: CASSSTGVNYGYTF.

This clonotype was counted many times. V is TRBV6-2 or TRBV6-3 and J is TRBJ2-5; perhaps TRBD1 as D (5 bases). CDR1 is MNHEY, CDR2 SVGEGT, per germline. The CDR3 sequence is 14 residues long. Trimming shortened V by 6 bases and J by 2 bases, and 13 bases separated the two germline ends. This CDR3 is CASSTDRSQETQYF. The CDR3 DNA reads TGTGCCAGCAGCACCGACAGATCTCAAGAGACCCAGTACTTC.

This clonotype was seen repeatedly, ten times or more. The junction shows a germline mismatch at one end, possibly a read error. The CDR3 DNA sequence: TGTGCCAGCAGCGGCCCGCGGGCTAACGAAAAACTGTTTTTT. Its protein is CASSGPRANEKLFF. The chain uses TRBV7-9 and TRBJ1-4, with unresolved D. The CDR3 has 14 amino acids. From germline, CDR1 is SEHNR and CDR2 FQNEAQ (reference sequence).

The chain has TRBV24-1 and TRBJ2-1; D remains unclear. Trimming left V 2 bases short and J 3 bases short, with 13 bases between. The germline CDR1 and CDR2 sequences are KGHDR and SFDVKD. This CDR3 is built from 16 residues. CDR3 loop: CATSDSADWDYNEQFF. The CDR3, as DNA: TGTGCCACCAGTGATTCGGCAGATTGGGACTACAATGAGCAGTTCTTC.

This chain joins TRBV6-4 and TRBJ2-3; D might be TRBD1 or TRBD2, each matching 5 bases. Germline V gives CDR1 MRHNA, CDR2 SNTAGT. V lost 4 bases and J 1 base, leaving 12 bases between the germline ends. The CDR3 has 15 residues. CDR3 region: CASSGTGLRTDTQYF. CDR3 sequence (DNA): TGTGCCAGCAGTGGTACAGGACTGCGCACAGATACGCAGTATTTT.

This clonotype was seen a handful of times. The chain is built from TRBV6-5 and TRBJ1-1; D is undetermined. V lost 4 bases to trimming and J lost 1 base, with 10 bases between them. The CDR3 runs 14 residues. Germline V gene data show CDR1 as MNHEY and CDR2 as SVGAGI. CDR3 sequence: CASSLTAQNTEAFF. In DNA, the CDR3 is TGTGCCAGCAGTTTAACCGCCCAGAACACTGAAGCTTTCTTT.

This clonotype has ten or more counts. V and J are TRBV29-1 and TRBJ2-7; weak D call: TRBD1 (5 bases). The CDR3 spans 12 residues. Germline CDR1 and CDR2: SQVTM and ANQGSEA. V dropped 0 bases and J dropped 6 bases, with 9 bases sitting between them. As DNA, the CDR3 is TGCAGCGTTGAAGAAGCAGGGCCCGAGCAGTACTTC. Protein: CSVEEAGPEQYF.

This clonotype was detected ten times or more. CDR3: CASSEIPDRGYEQYF. CDR3 in DNA: TGTGCCAGCAGTGAAATCCCGGACAGGGGCTACGAGCAGTACTTC. The chain employs TRBV6-1 and TRBJ2-7; TRBD1 agrees at 9 bases. Germline V gene lookup returns CDR1 MNHNS and CDR2 SASEGT. The junction had 5 bases not matched to a gene; V was cut back by 2 bases and J by 3 bases. The CDR3 extends over 15 amino acids.

This clonotype was counted many times. This sequence joins TRBV6-4 and TRBJ2-1; no definite D call. Between the trimmed V and J ends, which lost 0 bases and 0 bases, there was a span of 6 bases. Germline CDR1 reads MRHNA; CDR2 reads SNTAGT. The CDR3 has 15 amino acids. The CDR3 coding sequence is TGTGCCAGCAGTGACTCGCGGAGCTCCTACAATGAGCAGTTCTTC. Translated, it gives CASSDSRSSYNEQFF.

The rearrangement joins TRBV5-5 to TRBJ1-1, with D perhaps TRBD1 (6 bases). There are 12 residues in the CDR3. V lost 3 bases and J 7 bases, leaving 10 bases between the germline ends. CDR1 SGHKS and CDR2 YYEKEE come from the germline V gene (reference sequence). For the CDR3, the DNA is TGTGCCAGCAGCTCGACAGGTGGTGAAGCTTTCTTT. This gives the protein CASSSTGGEAFF.

V gene TRBV12-3 or TRBV12-4 combines with J gene TRBJ2-7; D is perhaps TRBD2 (6 bases). This CDR3 region has 16 residues. V dropped 5 bases and J dropped 2 bases, with 19 bases sitting between them. CDR3 sequence (DNA): TGTGCCAGCAGTCCCCGTGGGGGGAATAGGCCCTACGAGCAGTACTTC. Translation: CASSPRGGNRPYEQYF.